This T cell receptor beta chain was documented in a study of cytomegalovirus exposure and HLA in healthy donors. In the study overall: According to later analysis, the same platform produced the 130 or so validation and approximately 630 first-cohort repertoires. Study-level findings and limits: Cytomegalovirus association was assigned to about 150 TCR beta chains. The classifier reportedly diagnosed cytomegalovirus status with high specificity and sensitivity.

Comments on this clone: The antigen is undetermined.

Germline V lookup: CDR1 MGHRA, CDR2 YSYEKL. The CDR3 covers 15 residues. Trimming left V 1 base short and J 2 bases short, with 10 bases between. Separation from the approximately 660-subject first cohort characterized the 120-subject validation cohort, to which the donors belonged. Some clones are missing from TCRdb's copy, which holds only in-frame ones; the method was immunoSEQ multiplex PCR. The data hold tens of thousands of clones, with about 90% observed a single time. The sample taken for sequencing was PBMCs. This TCR was recovered from a woman younger than 35 in good health and CMV-seronegative. This chain uses TRBV4-1 with TRBJ2-3, with a tentative D call TRBD2 (6 bases). In nucleotides, the CDR3 is TGCGCCAGCAGCCAAGCGGGCGGGACCACAGATACGCAGTATTTT. It specifies CASSQAGGTTDTQYF.